Listed below are T cell receptor beta chains from one sample, sequenced in a study of cytomegalovirus exposure and HLA in healthy donors. Sequencing was performed with immunoSEQ multiplex PCR; in TCRdb, only in-frame clones are kept and a portion is missing. This table holds 100,000 or so clones, approximately 56% found once. The sample consisted of PBMCs. These receptors originate from a woman in her 30s in good health and CMV-seropositive. CDR3s include the opening cysteine and the closing phenylalanine or tryptophan. A D gene is named only where the DNA matches it firmly. Rows may omit the clone size; those that give it use once, few, many or a size class.

d_call,j_call,v_call,clone_size,cdr3_nt,cdr3_aa
.,TRBJ2-7,TRBV9,.,TGTGCCAGCAGCGCCGGTTACGAGCAGTACTTC,CASSAGYEQYF
.,TRBJ2-1,TRBV21-1,once,TGTGCCAGCAGCAGTGTCCCGGGACAGGGAAGCTCCTACAATGAGCAGTTCTTC,CASSSVPGQGSSYNEQFF
TRBD2,TRBJ2-2,TRBV2,once,TGTGCCAGCAGTCGAGTACTCGGGCTAGCGGAGGAGCTGTTTTTT,CASSRVLGLAEELFF
.,TRBJ1-1,TRBV7-9,.,TGTGCCAGCAGCTGGAGGACAGTCTTGAACACTGAAGCTTTCTTT,CASSWRTVLNTEAFF
.,TRBJ2-7,TRBV5-5,.,TGTGCCAGCAGCTTGGTGGCAGGGGCTTACGAGCAGTACTTC,CASSLVAGAYEQYF
TRBD2,TRBJ2-7,TRBV6-5,once,TGTGCCAGCAGGAGCGGGGGACCCCGCTGTGAGCAGTACTTC,CASRSGGPRCEQYF
.,TRBJ1-4,TRBV5-4,.,TGTGCCAGCAGCCCTGGGGGGGCGCCGAGGGAAAAACTGTTTTTT,CASSPGGAPREKLFF
TRBD1,TRBJ1-2,TRBV2,.,TGTGCCAGCAGTCCGACAGGGTTCGGCTATGGCTACACCTTC,CASSPTGFGYGYTF
.,TRBJ2-7,TRBV7-8,few,TGTGCCAGCAGTCTAAGCGCGGAGCGGGTCCCCTACGAGCAGTACTTC,CASSLSAERVPYEQYF
TRBD1,TRBJ1-2,TRBV19,.,TGTGCCAGTAGTAAGGACAGGGGGCTGGCTGGCTACACCTTC,CASSKDRGLAGYTF
.,TRBJ1-6,TRBV7-2,.,TGTGCCAGCAGCTCCCAAGGGGTTAAGAATAATTCACCCCTCCACTTT,CASSSQGVKNNSPLHF
.,TRBJ1-6,TRBV6-4,.,TGTGCCAGCAGCTCAGGGGTCCTCAATTCACCCCTCCACTTT,CASSSGVLNSPLHF
.,TRBJ1-2,TRBV2,.,TGTGCCAGCAGTGAGGCGGGGGCCTATGGCTACACCTTC,CASSEAGAYGYTF
TRBD2,TRBJ2-7,TRBV6-6,once,TGTGCCAGCAGTTACTCGCAGCGGGGGCCCGACCACGAGCAGTACTTC,CASSYSQRGPDHEQYF
TRBD2,TRBJ2-1,TRBV4-3,.,TGCGCCACAAAAGGAAGCGGGGGGGCTAATGAGCAGTTCTTC,CATKGSGGANEQFF
TRBD1,TRBJ2-1,TRBV5-1,few,TGCGCCAGCAGCCCCCGGACAGGGGACTACAATGAGCAGTTCTTC,CASSPRTGDYNEQFF
.,TRBJ1-6,TRBV30,few,TGTGCCTGGAGTGTGGGCAGGGGTCCCAGTAGGGCCCTCCACTTT,CAWSVGRGPSRALHF
TRBD1,TRBJ1-2,TRBV7-8,.,TGTACCAGCAGCCCGGGACAGTACTATGGCTACACCTTC,CTSSPGQYYGYTF
TRBD2,TRBJ2-7,TRBV7-3,.,TGTGCCAGCAGCTTAAGGCTAGCGGGGCCCTACGAGCAGTACTTC,CASSLRLAGPYEQYF
TRBD1,TRBJ1-5,TRBV2,.,TGTGCCAGCAGGGAGACAGGGGTTGGCAATCAGCCCCAGCATTTT,CASRETGVGNQPQHF
TRBD1,TRBJ1-6,TRBV6-5,.,TGTGCCAGCAGTTACACGACAGGGGTGGCACCCCTCCACTTT,CASSYTTGVAPLHF
.,TRBJ1-5,TRBV5-5,few,TGTGCCAGCAGCCACAACAGCGGGAGCAATCAGCCCCAGCATTTT,CASSHNSGSNQPQHF
TRBD2,TRBJ2-1,TRBV7-2,.,TGTGCCAGCAGCCAGGGAGGGGTAGCGGAGTATAATGAGCAGTTCTTC,CASSQGGVAEYNEQFF
.,TRBJ1-2,TRBV14,.,TGTGCCAGCAGCCAACAGGGAAGATGGGGCTACACCTTC,CASSQQGRWGYTF
TRBD1,TRBJ2-1,TRBV15,few,TGTGCCACCAGCCTTCCGAGGACAGGGAACGATGAGCAGTTCTTC,CATSLPRTGNDEQFF
TRBD1,TRBJ1-6,TRBV7-9,.,TGTGCCAGCAGCTTAGACCCGGGACAGGGGAATTCACCCCTCCACTTT,CASSLDPGQGNSPLHF
.,TRBJ1-1,TRBV6-6,.,TGTGCCAGCGCGGGCGGGGGTGGTAACACTGAAGCTTTCTTT,CASAGGGGNTEAFF
.,TRBJ2-7,TRBV6-1,.,TGTGCCAGCGCTCCTACCCGGGGGTTCTCCTACGAGCAGTACTTC,CASAPTRGFSYEQYF
.,TRBJ1-6,TRBV9,.,TGTGCCAGCAGCGTAGGAGCAGGGGTCTATAATTCACCCCTCCACTTT,CASSVGAGVYNSPLHF